A selection of T cell receptor beta chains follows, all from one sample in a study of CD8+CD57+ T cells in acquired aplastic anemia. TCRdb processed the reads anew with MiXCR; each CDR3 protein has one entry. Altogether 200,000 to 250,000 distinct CDR3 sequences are present, approximately 60% being singletons, with the ten largest covering about 29%. The specimen was sorted CD4+, CD8+, or CD8+CD57+ T cells (not recorded which) from PBMCs. The receptor source for this set is a human donor in good health. The CDR3 runs from the conserved cysteine through the conserved F or W. D genes are given only for firm matches. The listing skips clone size in some rows; elsewhere it reads once, few, many or a size class.

size	J	D	V	DNA	CDR3
once	TRBJ2-7	TRBD2	TRBV20-1	TGCAGTGCTAGGCCGCGACTAGCGGGGGAGATCTACGAGCAGTACTTC	CSARPRLAGEIYEQYF
.	TRBJ2-5	.	TRBV7-2	TGTGCCAGCAGCTTCGAGTTGGGGATGGGAGAGACCCAGTACTTC	CASSFELGMGETQYF
once	TRBJ2-1	.	TRBV25-1	TGTGCCAGCAGTGAATTCACAGGGTACACCTACAATGAGCAGTTCTTC	CASSEFTGYTYNEQFF
few	TRBJ2-1	TRBD2	TRBV19	TGTGCCAGTAGTCCACCGACTAGCTTATTACACAATGAGCAGTTCTTC	CASSPPTSLLHNEQFF
.	TRBJ1-1	TRBD1	TRBV20-1	TGCAGTGCTAGACCTTTGGACAGGGAGACTGAAGCTTTCTTT	CSARPLDRETEAFF
once	TRBJ2-1	TRBD2	TRBV29-1	TGCAGCGTTGAAGACGTAGCGGGGGGTCATTACAATGAGCAGTTCTTC	CSVEDVAGGHYNEQFF
.	TRBJ1-2	.	TRBV10-3	TGTGCCATCAGTGACAGGGCTGGCTATGGCTACACCTTC	CAISDRAGYGYTF
.	TRBJ2-5	TRBD1	TRBV9	TGTGCCAGCAGCGTAGAACAGGGGGAGACCCAGTACTTC	CASSVEQGETQYF
many	TRBJ1-2	TRBD1	TRBV4-1	TGCGCCAGCAGCGGACAGGAGACTAACTATGGCTACACCTTC	CASSGQETNYGYTF
.	TRBJ1-2	.	TRBV7-2	TGTGCCAGCAGCTCGGGACTCCTGCTTAACTATGGCTACACCTTC	CASSSGLLLNYGYTF
few	TRBJ2-7	.	TRBV19	TGTGCCAGTAGTATCGGCACCGTCTATGAGCAGTACTTC	CASSIGTVYEQYF
.	TRBJ1-2	.	TRBV19	TGTGCCAGTAGTCTTACAGGGTATGGGGGTGGCTACACCTTC	CASSLTGYGGGYTF
.	TRBJ1-3	TRBD1	TRBV20-1	TGCAGTGCTAGGACAGGGATAGGAAACACCATATATTTT	CSARTGIGNTIYF
.	TRBJ2-1	TRBD2	TRBV19	TGTGCCAGTAGTCAGCGGGAGGGGAATGAGCAGTTCTTC	CASSQREGNEQFF
many	TRBJ2-3	.	TRBV5-1	TGCGCCAGCAGCTTGCACCCCGAAGGGGCAGATACGCAGTATTTT	CASSLHPEGADTQYF
many	TRBJ2-2	.	TRBV19	TGTGCCAGTTCCGTTGGCGAGAGCAGTTGGGGCACCGGGGAGCTGTTTTTT	CASSVGESSWGTGELFF
once	TRBJ2-7	.	TRBV2	TGTGCCACCACGAGAAGGTCGATGGACTACGAGCAGTACTTC	CATTRRSMDYEQYF
.	TRBJ2-1	.	TRBV5-5	TGTGCCAGCAGCCTCAGCGTTGAAGATGCTGGGGTCAATGAGCAGTTCTTC	CASSLSVEDAGVNEQFF
.	TRBJ1-1	TRBD1	TRBV5-1	TGCGCCAGCAGCCCGACCGGGACAGGGGTAGGTGAAGCTTTCTTT	CASSPTGTGVGEAFF
.	TRBJ1-1	.	TRBV10-3	TGTGCCATCAGTGAGTCGGGGCTAGGGGGCACTGAAGCTTTCTTT	CAISESGLGGTEAFF
.	TRBJ2-3	TRBD2	TRBV2	TGTGCCAGCAGTGAAGGGGCGCGGGGGGCCGGGGCAGATACGCAGTATTTT	CASSEGARGAGADTQYF
.	TRBJ2-7	TRBD1	TRBV25-1	TGTGCCAGCAGTGACCGCCAGGGGGCTAGTGTTTCCTACGAGCAGTACTTC	CASSDRQGASVSYEQYF
.	TRBJ2-7	.	TRBV29-1	TGCAGCGCCCTCGGGGAGAGGTACGAGCAGTACTTC	CSALGERYEQYF
many	TRBJ2-7	TRBD2	TRBV7-9	TGTGCCAGCAGCTCCCAGGGAGGGATCTACGAGCAGTACTTC	CASSSQGGIYEQYF
.	TRBJ1-6	.	TRBV19	TGTGCCAGTAGTACGAGAGGACTCCTCCACTTT	CASSTRGLLHF
.	TRBJ2-3	TRBD2	TRBV2	TGTGCCAGCAGCGCGGGACTAGCGGGCGGGGGGGATACGCAGTATTTT	CASSAGLAGGGDTQYF
.	TRBJ2-5	TRBD1	TRBV7-2	TGTGCCAGCGGCTTATCGGACAGGAAAGAGACCCAGTACTTC	CASGLSDRKETQYF
.	TRBJ2-3	TRBD2	TRBV7-6	TGTGCCAGCAGCTCCCTCGCGACTAGCGGGACGGGCACAGATACGCAGTATTTT	CASSSLATSGTGTDTQYF